The 20 T cell receptor beta chains presented below share a single source sample, sequenced in a study of T cell responses to AZD1222 COVID-19 vaccine. Assay used: immunoSEQ multiplex PCR; TCRdb lists only in-frame clones, some missing. The table has around 63,000 clones, roughly 87% seen once. Sequencing was performed on peripheral blood, taken on day 0 of AZD1222 vaccination. The receptor set was obtained from an adult in good health.

This clone turned up a few times. The chain carries TRBV27 and TRBJ2-2; no clear D. CDR1 and CDR2 (germline): MNHEY, SMNVEV (reference sequence). This CDR3 spans 12 amino acids. V lost 4 bases and J 4 bases, leaving 4 bases between the germline ends. The CDR3 bases are TGTGCCAGCAGTTCTGGCACCGGGGAGCTGTTTTTT. Protein: CASSSGTGELFF.

This sequence joins TRBV7-6 and TRBJ1-6; 7 bases fit TRBD1. Unmatched junction bases numbered 9, after V lost 5 bases and J lost 8 bases. The CDR3 loop spans 15 amino acids. Per the germline V gene, CDR1 is SGHVS and CDR2 is FNYEAQ. The CDR3 DNA reads TGTGCCAGCAGCCTGACCTCCGGGACAGATTCACCCCTCCACTTT. Amino acids: CASSLTSGTDSPLHF.

The chain recombines TRBV6-5 with TRBJ1-5; unclear D gene. The germline gives CDR1 MNHEY, CDR2 SVGAGI. The CDR3 has 15 residues. V was cut by 5 bases and J by 5 bases, with 16 bases left in between. The CDR3 spells CASSPDSQHHQPQHF. The CDR3 DNA follows: TGTGCCAGCAGTCCGGACTCCCAGCACCATCAGCCCCAGCATTTT.

The CDR3: CASSYGPSSYNEQFF. The CDR3 bases are TGTGCCAGCAGTTACGGCCCGAGCTCCTACAATGAGCAGTTCTTC. The gene calls are TRBV6-2 or TRBV6-3 and TRBJ2-1; D gene uncertain. CDR1 MNHEY and CDR2 SVGEGT come from the germline V gene. CDR3 length: 15 residues. Trimming stripped 2 bases from V and 0 bases from J, with 8 bases between.

The rearrangement links TRBV6-2 or TRBV6-3 to TRBJ2-7, with D perhaps matching TRBD1 (6 bases). Per the germline V gene, CDR1 is MNHEY and CDR2 is SVGEGT. V lost 5 bases and J 2 bases, leaving 10 bases between the germline ends. This CDR3 is 13 amino acids long. DNA of the CDR3: TGTGCCAGCAGTACCGGGACAACCTACGAGCAGTACTTC. This gives the protein CASSTGTTYEQYF.

The rearrangement links TRBV9 to TRBJ2-5, with D perhaps TRBD2 (5 bases). Germline CDR1 and CDR2: SGDLS and YYNGEE. This CDR3 is built from 14 residues. Trimming took 3 bases from V and 5 from J, leaving 14 bases between them. CDR3 loop: CASSGGLKEETQYF. The CDR3 DNA is TGTGCCAGCAGCGGTGGACTCAAGGAGGAGACCCAGTACTTC.

J is TRBJ1-2 and V is TRBV11-3, with 10 bases lining up with TRBD1. Germline V lookup: CDR1 SGHNT, CDR2 YENEEA. V lost 4 bases, J lost 6 bases, and 8 bases stayed unmatched. The CDR3 contains 15 residues. The CDR3 sequence: CASSSTTGGGNGYTF. Written as DNA, the CDR3 is TGTGCCAGCAGCTCCACGACAGGGGGCGGTAATGGCTACACCTTC.

The chain is built from TRBV11-2 and TRBJ1-1; unclear D gene. Per the germline V gene, CDR1 is SGHAT and CDR2 is FQNNGV. The germline V and J ends were trimmed by 4 bases and 6 bases, with 15 bases remaining between them. The CDR3 is 14 amino acids. The chain's CDR3 is CASSSRRHGSEAFF. The CDR3 DNA sequence: TGTGCCAGCAGCTCCCGGCGGCACGGCTCTGAAGCTTTCTTT.

The chain uses TRBV9 and TRBJ1-2; D possibly corresponds to TRBD1 (6 bases). The CDR3 consists of 15 residues. CDR1 is SGDLS, CDR2 YYNGEE, per germline. Trimming removed 4 bases from V and 3 bases from J, with 16 bases in between. The DNA for the CDR3 is TGTGCCAGCAGCACAGGAGGGGGGTGGGACTATGGCTACACCTTC. Encoded protein: CASSTGGGWDYGYTF.

V and J are TRBV7-2 and TRBJ2-2, with TRBD2 matching 13 bases. The ends lost 3 bases at V and 6 bases at J; junction bases unmatched: 4. Per germline, CDR1 SGHTA and CDR2 FQGNSA. The CDR3 is 16 residues long. CDR3 region: CASSLKTSGGPGELFF. The CDR3 DNA sequence: TGTGCCAGCAGCTTGAAGACTAGCGGGGGGCCCGGGGAGCTGTTTTTT.

The chain joins TRBV5-1 to TRBJ2-1; the match to TRBD2 covers 13 bases. The CDR3 contains 14 residues. V was clipped by 5 bases and J by 12 bases; unmatched bases: 8. Germline V gene lookup returns CDR1 SGHRS and CDR2 YFSETQ. This CDR3 reads CASSTSGGALTQFF. The DNA for the CDR3 is TGCGCCAGCAGTACTAGCGGGGGGGCCTTGACGCAGTTCTTC.

This chain uses TRBV2 with TRBJ1-2; the D gene is possibly TRBD1 (5 bases). CDR1 and CDR2 (germline): SNHLY, FYNNEI. This CDR3 comprises 13 residues. V was cut by 7 bases and J by 3 bases, with 12 bases left in between. CDR3 in amino acids: CASKTGRDYGYTF. As DNA, the CDR3 is TGTGCCAGCAAAACAGGAAGGGACTATGGCTACACCTTC.

The V call is TRBV19, the J call TRBJ1-5; 7 bases are a match to TRBD1. J lost 6 bases, V lost 3 bases, and 8 bases had no gene match. Germline V CDR1 and CDR2: LNHDA, SQIVND (reference sequence). The CDR3 is made up of 15 amino acids. CDR3 loop: CASSIPGRGGQPQHF. CDR3 nucleotides: TGTGCCAGTAGTATCCCGGGCAGGGGGGGTCAGCCCCAGCATTTT. The variable domain in full, with the rest retrieved from reference TRBV19 and TRBJ1-5, is DGGITQSPKYLFRKEGQNVTLSCEQNLNHDAMYWYRQDPGQGLRLIYYSQIVNDFQKGDIAEGYSVSREKKESFPLTVTSAQKNPTAFYLCASSIPGRGGQPQHFGDGTRLSIL.

The chain joins TRBV29-1 to TRBJ1-2; weak D call: TRBD1 (6 bases). The V end was cut by 6 bases, the J end by 7 bases, with 15 bases between. Germline V lookup: CDR1 SQVTM, CDR2 ANQGSEA. The CDR3 has 12 residues. For the CDR3, the DNA is TGCAGCGTCAACAGGGAAAAGGGTGGCTACACCTTC. Encoded protein: CSVNREKGGYTF.

This clone was observed a few times. The V gene is TRBV6-1, the J gene TRBJ1-2; TRBD1 agrees at 11 bases. Germline CDR1 MNHNS, CDR2 SASEGT. The CDR3 is 16 residues long. The J segment lost 5 bases and the V segment lost 1 base, leaving 6 bases of the junction unmatched. The CDR3 is CASSEGTGGGIYGYTF. As DNA, the CDR3 is TGTGCCAGCAGTGAAGGGACAGGGGGCGGAATTTATGGCTACACCTTC.

Only a few counts were recorded for this clone. This chain uses TRBV5-1 with TRBJ2-6; a possible D gene is TRBD2 (6 bases). The CDR3 sequence is 19 residues long. CDR1 SGHRS and CDR2 YFSETQ come from the germline V gene. V was pared by 0 bases and J by 0 bases, with 16 bases between. Here the CDR3 DNA reads TGCGCCAGCAGCTTGGCCCGGCGGGGCTCTAGCTCTGGGGCCAACGTCCTGACTTTC. Its protein is CASSLARRGSSSGANVLTF.

This clone was counted only a few times. V and J are TRBV11-2 and TRBJ1-1; TRBD1 might be the D (5 bases). V was trimmed by 5 bases and J by 4 bases, leaving 20 bases between them. The length of the CDR3 is 16 residues. CDR1 and CDR2 (germline): SGHAT, FQNNGV. This chain's CDR3 is CASSIIAAGGTTEAFF. The CDR3, as DNA: TGTGCCAGCAGCATTATAGCCGCCGGGGGAACCACTGAAGCTTTCTTT.

The V gene is TRBV9, the J gene TRBJ1-1, with unresolved D. With 0 bases removed from V and 1 base from J, the gap between germline ends came to 7 bases. Germline V gene data show CDR1 as SGDLS and CDR2 as YYNGEE. This CDR3 is 14 amino acids long. The CDR3 coding sequence is TGTGCCAGCAGCGTAGACCATTCGAACACTGAAGCTTTCTTT. Its protein product is CASSVDHSNTEAFF.

V gene TRBV5-1 combines with J gene TRBJ2-7; tentatively, D is TRBD1 or TRBD2 (5 bases each). V was shortened by 3 bases and J by 0 bases, with 16 bases between the two germline ends. Germline V gives CDR1 SGHRS, CDR2 YFSETQ. The CDR3 length is 16 residues. CDR3 region: CASSWETDGVSYEQYF. In nucleotides, the CDR3 is TGCGCCAGCAGCTGGGAGACAGACGGGGTCTCCTACGAGCAGTACTTC.

The V gene is TRBV5-4, the J gene TRBJ2-2, with no clear D. The CDR3 is made up of 16 amino acids. Germline CDR1 and CDR2: SGHNT and YYREEE (reference sequence). The germline V and J ends were trimmed by 1 base and 5 bases, with 15 bases remaining between them. The DNA of the CDR3 is TGTGCCAGCAGCTTGATGACCGGTGCGATAACCGGGGAGCTGTTTTTT. Amino acid sequence: CASSLMTGAITGELFF.